The clone carrying this T cell receptor beta chain was observed once. What it binds is not known. Here immunoSEQ multiplex PCR was the method, and the copy in TCRdb shows in-frame clones only, minus some. The top ten clones hold 6% to 8.5% of a sample with 77,000 or so clones, 92% of them seen once. This sample was taken from a study of T cell responses to AZD1222 COVID-19 vaccine. Overall study findings and caveats: Researchers took repertoire samples only after the peak T cell response had come. Reportedly, close to half of spike-specific TCRs are directed against unmutated variant regions. Recipients of two AZD1222 doses showed rising Spike-specific TCR breadth and depth. Baseline seropositivity occurred in only six AZD1222 recipients.

V dropped 0 bases and J dropped 3 bases, with 6 bases sitting between them. The CDR3 loop spans 13 amino acids. CDR1 ENHRY and CDR2 SYGVKD come from the germline V gene. The V call is TRBV10-3, the J call TRBJ2-7; D remains unclear. The specimen was peripheral blood, collected on day 0 of MenACWY control vaccination. The receptor was derived from an adult in good health. CDR3 residues: CAISESRFYEQYF. DNA of the CDR3: TGTGCCATCAGTGAGTCCAGGTTCTACGAGCAGTACTTC.